This T cell receptor (beta chain) stems from a study of OX40 agonist ivuxolimab in advanced cancers. Exclusion of a patient followed from autoimmune disease history or systemic immunosuppression. Between the trimmed V and J ends, which lost 2 bases and 0 bases, there was a span of 9 bases. Germline CDR1 and CDR2: SGHNT and YENEEA. The CDR3 is 15 amino acids. The table came from immunoSEQ multiplex PCR; TCRdb's copy has only in-frame clones and leaves some out. This sample has 60,000 or so clones, with 84% found just once. This receptor was taken from an adult with an advanced solid tumor such as melanoma, head and neck, liver or kidney cancer. The sequences come from CD4+ or CD8+ T cells sorted from blood, collected in a trial of the OX40 agonist ivuxolimab. The chain is built from TRBV11-3 and TRBJ2-3, with D perhaps TRBD1 (5 bases). Here the CDR3 DNA reads TGTGCCAGCAGCTTACAGGGTCGCAGCACAGATACGCAGTATTTT. Translated, it gives CASSLQGRSTDTQYF. Using reference TRBV11-3 and TRBJ2-3 for the parts outside the CDR3, the full variable domain is EAGVVQSPRYKIIEKKQPVAFWCNPISGHNTLYWYLQNLGQGPELLIRYENEEAVDDSQLPKDRFSAERLKGVDSTLKIQPAELGDSAVYLCASSLQGRSTDTQYFGPGTRLTVL.